One sample yielded the 21 T cell receptor beta chains listed below, sequenced in a study of blood T cell repertoires in COVID-19. This table comes from immunoSEQ multiplex PCR, and its TCRdb copy is limited to in-frame clones, with some not included. Altogether fewer than 40,000 clones are present, roughly 80% being singletons, with the ten largest covering approximately 3.4%. Source material: peripheral blood. The receptors come from a man in his 70s with COVID-19, enrolled during active disease.

This chain joins TRBV5-1 and TRBJ1-1, with D tentatively TRBD1 (6 bases). From germline, CDR1 is SGHRS and CDR2 YFSETQ. The CDR3 runs 13 residues. Trimming took 2 bases from V and 4 from J, leaving 9 bases between them. In DNA, the CDR3 is TGCGCCAGCAGCTTAGGACAGCCCACTGAAGCTTTCTTT. This gives the protein CASSLGQPTEAFF.

The chain combines TRBV6-5 with TRBJ2-3; 7 nucleotides match TRBD2. The V and J ends lost 5 bases and 2 bases, in that order; junction bases with no gene match: 7. This CDR3 comprises 15 residues. Germline V gene sequence: CDR1 MNHEY, CDR2 SVGAGI. The CDR3 coding sequence is TGTGCCAGCAGTCCGCGCGGGGGATTCACAGATACGCAGTATTTT. It encodes CASSPRGGFTDTQYF.

The chain is built from TRBV11-2 and TRBJ1-6; 7 bases map to TRBD1. This CDR3 spans 14 amino acids. Trimming cost V 5 bases and J 6 bases; bases outside gene matches: 4. Looked up from germline, CDR1 is SGHAT and CDR2 is FQNNGV. This CDR3 reads CASSLRQGNSPLHF. The CDR3 coding sequence is TGTGCCAGCAGCCTTCGACAGGGTAATTCACCCCTCCACTTT.

This chain connects TRBV10-3 to TRBJ2-4; 9 bases match TRBD2. The germline V gene has CDR1 ENHRY and CDR2 SYGVKD. The ends lost 4 bases at V and 8 bases at J; junction bases unmatched: 6. The CDR3 length is 14 residues. This CDR3 reads CAISGGGREDIQYF. The CDR3 coding sequence is TGTGCCATCAGTGGTGGCGGGAGGGAAGACATTCAGTACTTC.

This clone was recorded a few times. The rearrangement links TRBV14 to TRBJ2-3; TRBD2 matches 8 bases. Germline CDR1 reads SGHDN; CDR2 reads FVKESK. Unmatched junction bases numbered 12, after V lost 8 bases and J lost 5 bases. CDR3 length: 15 residues. CDR3 in amino acids: CASQKGLDAVDTQYF. Written as DNA, the CDR3 is TGTGCCAGCCAAAAGGGACTAGATGCGGTAGATACGCAGTATTTT.

This clone has only a few counts. The rearrangement joins TRBV11-2 to TRBJ1-2; TRBD1 matches 7 bases. CDR1 is SGHAT, CDR2 FQNNGV, per germline. The trim removed 2 bases at V and 5 bases at J, leaving 8 bases unmatched. This CDR3 contains 15 residues. CDR3 sequence reads: CASSLSSGGSYGYTF. The CDR3 DNA is TGTGCCAGCAGCTTATCGTCAGGGGGGTCGTATGGCTACACCTTC.

V is TRBV19 and J is TRBJ1-1; no clear D gene. The ends were cut back, 6 bases at V and 5 bases at J, with 10 bases in the middle. Germline-derived CDR1 and CDR2 are LNHDA and SQIVND (reference sequence). The CDR3 length is 12 residues. In DNA form, the CDR3 reads TGTGCCAGTAGCTCGGTAGTTACTGAAGCTTTCTTT. This codes for CASSSVVTEAFF.

The V gene is TRBV10-3, the J gene TRBJ1-1, with D uncertain. The V gene lost 4 bases and the J gene lost 2 bases, with 8 bases spanning the gap. This CDR3 is built from 13 residues. Per germline, CDR1 ENHRY and CDR2 SYGVKD. CDR3 loop: CAISAGPNTEAFF. CDR3 DNA: TGTGCCATCAGTGCGGGTCCCAACACTGAAGCTTTCTTT.

This chain connects TRBV6-5 to TRBJ1-2, with D perhaps matching TRBD1 (5 bases). Germline assignment: CDR1 MNHEY and CDR2 SVGAGI. Trimming cost V 6 bases and J 4 bases, with 18 bases left between them. The CDR3 is 15 residues long. Written as DNA, the CDR3 is TGTGCCAGCAGCCAGGAGGGGAGGGCAGGCTATGGCTACACCTTC. It yields the protein CASSQEGRAGYGYTF.

A few counts support this clone. The genes are TRBV5-1 and TRBJ1-2, with 12 positions matching TRBD1. Trimming cost V 3 bases and J 8 bases; bases outside gene matches: 8. This CDR3 region has 15 residues. The V gene's germline CDR1 is SGHRS and CDR2 YFSETQ. The CDR3 loop is CASSSEGDRGQGYTF. For the CDR3, the DNA is TGCGCCAGCAGCTCGGAGGGGGACAGGGGGCAAGGCTACACCTTC.

The chain has TRBV19 and TRBJ1-5; D uncertain. The CDR3 contains 15 residues. Germline values: CDR1 LNHDA, CDR2 SQIVND (reference sequence). V lost 4 bases to trimming and J lost 0 bases, with 10 bases between them. The CDR3 loop is CASSTGINSNQPQHF. Here the CDR3 DNA reads TGTGCCAGTAGTACGGGGATCAATAGCAATCAGCCCCAGCATTTT.

Only a few counts were recorded for this clone. The V and J genes are TRBV5-4 and TRBJ1-1; the D is unclear. Germline CDR1 is SGHNT and CDR2 is YYREEE (reference sequence). V was clipped by 2 bases and J by 4 bases, with 15 bases between them. The length of the CDR3 is 15 residues. The CDR3: CASSFDPLEGTEAFF. CDR3 DNA sequence: TGTGCCAGCAGCTTTGACCCCCTGGAGGGCACTGAAGCTTTCTTT.

This clone was found a few times. The rearrangement joins TRBV30 to TRBJ1-3; D unclear. This CDR3 contains 13 residues. Trimming stripped 1 base from V and 0 bases from J, with 4 bases between. Looked up from germline, CDR1 is GTSNPN and CDR2 is SVGIG (reference sequence). The CDR3 DNA reads TGTGCCTGGAGTGGAGACTCTGGAAACACCATATATTTT. Amino acids: CAWSGDSGNTIYF.

The gene calls are TRBV7-3 and TRBJ1-6, with D unclear. Germline CDR1 reads SGHTA; CDR2 reads FQGTGA. The CDR3 has 14 amino acids. The V and J ends lost 3 bases and 7 bases respectively, with 10 bases between them. The CDR3 nucleotides are TGTGCCAGCAGCTTGACTAATGGCAATTCACCCCTCCACTTT. Amino acid sequence: CASSLTNGNSPLHF.

This clone showed up just a few times. This chain uses TRBV29-1 with TRBJ1-5; tentatively, D is TRBD1 (6 bases). This CDR3 spans 14 amino acids. The germline gives CDR1 SQVTM, CDR2 ANQGSEA. V lost 6 bases to trimming and J lost 5 bases, with 17 bases between them. DNA of the CDR3: TGCAGCGTAACCCCCGGGGGGGGCGATCAGCCCCAGCATTTT. Its protein product is CSVTPGGGDQPQHF.

This chain joins TRBV7-2 and TRBJ1-2; no firm D call. CDR3 size: 13 residues. Looked up from germline, CDR1 is SGHTA and CDR2 is FQGNSA. Trimming stripped 5 bases from V and 5 bases from J, with 12 bases between. The CDR3 DNA is TGTGCCAGCAGCCACAGTCGTTGGTATGGCTACACCTTC. It yields the protein CASSHSRWYGYTF.

This clone has only one observation. This sequence joins TRBV3-1 (or the pseudogene TRBV3-2) and TRBJ2-7; 13 nucleotides agree with TRBD2. The CDR3 extends over 14 amino acids. The ends lost 5 bases at V and 4 bases at J; junction bases unmatched: 2. Germline V lookup: CDR1 LGHDT, CDR2 YNNKEL (reference sequence). CDR3: CASSSGLAGYEQYF. Here the CDR3 DNA reads TGTGCCAGCAGCTCGGGACTAGCGGGGTACGAGCAGTACTTC.

The genes are TRBV4-3 and TRBJ2-7; perhaps TRBD2 as D (5 bases). The V gene lost 0 bases and the J gene lost 2 bases, with 26 bases spanning the gap. The CDR3 totals 20 residues. Germline V CDR1 and CDR2: LGHNA, YSLEER. The DNA for the CDR3 is TGCGCCAGCAGCCAAGAGGCGGGTAGGATAGCTTTCTGGAAACCCTACGAGCAGTACTTC. Translated: CASSQEAGRIAFWKPYEQYF.

This clone was counted a single time. The chain couples TRBV2 to TRBJ1-1; D gene ambiguous. From germline, CDR1 is SNHLY and CDR2 FYNNEI. The CDR3 is 13 amino acids. The V and J ends lost 6 bases and 0 bases respectively, with 8 bases between them. CDR3 amino acids: CASRLQVNTEAFF. In DNA, the CDR3 is TGTGCCAGCAGACTACAAGTGAACACTGAAGCTTTCTTT.

The chain carries TRBV7-9 and TRBJ2-2, with no clear D. The V gene lost 3 bases and the J gene lost 4 bases, with 12 bases spanning the gap. This CDR3 has 15 amino acids. Germline V gives CDR1 SEHNR, CDR2 FQNEAQ (reference sequence). This CDR3 is CASSFKRSGTGELFF. CDR3 sequence (DNA): TGTGCCAGCAGCTTTAAGCGATCTGGCACCGGGGAGCTGTTTTTT. Full variable domain (outside the CDR3, taken from reference TRBV7-9 and TRBJ2-2): DTGVSQNPRHKITKRGQNVTFRCDPISEHNRLYWYRQTLGQGPEFLTYFQNEAQLEKSRLLSDRFSAERPKGSFSTLEIQRTEQGDSAMYLCASSFKRSGTGELFFGEGSRLTVL.

This clone is a singleton in its sample. The V and J genes are TRBV7-8 and TRBJ2-5; possible D gene TRBD1, 5 bases. V was cut by 0 bases and J by 5 bases, with 10 bases left in between. Germline lookup yields CDR1 SGHVS and CDR2 FQNEAQ. The CDR3 extends over 14 amino acids. The CDR3 region has the DNA TGTGCCAGCAGCTTAGCCCAGGGCTGGGAGACCCAGTACTTC. It codes for CASSLAQGWETQYF.